The rows below give T cell receptor beta chains drawn from one sample of a study of blood T cells in healthy people across ages. A single record per CDR3 protein comes from TCRdb applying MiXCR to the 5' RACE reads. Altogether more than 650,000 distinct CDR3 sequences are present, 22% being singletons, with the ten largest covering less than 25%. The source material was blood. These receptor sequences come from a man between 65 and 85 years old in good health. Each CDR3 is given with its conserved first and last residue. A D gene is named only where the DNA matches it firmly. Not all rows give a size; the values are once, few, many and, for expanded clones, a class.

TRBV19	few	TRBJ1-6	NA	TGTGCCAGCCAATCGCCGGGACACGAAAGCTCCTATAATTCACCCCTCCACTTT	CASQSPGHESSYNSPLHF
TRBV12-3/TRBV12-4	few	TRBJ2-3	NA	TGTGCCAGCAGTTTCCTAGACATCCGTAGCACAGATACGCAGTATTTT	CASSFLDIRSTDTQYF
TRBV2	NA	TRBJ2-5	NA	TGTGCCAGCAGTGAACCTAGCGAGGTTCAAGAGACCCAGCACTTC	CASSEPSEVQETQHF
TRBV29-1	few	TRBJ1-5	NA	TGCAGCGTTGCGGGCCTTTCGGGGCAGCCCCAGCATTTT	CSVAGLSGQPQHF
TRBV12-3/TRBV12-4	NA	TRBJ2-3	NA	TGTGCCAGCAGTAGAAGAGGGAGCACAGATACGCAGTATTTT	CASSRRGSTDTQYF
TRBV6-2/TRBV6-3	NA	TRBJ2-2	NA	TGTGCCAGCAGTTACCGGATGACCGGCGGGGAGCTGTTTTTT	CASSYRMTGGELFF
TRBV9	NA	TRBJ2-5	NA	TGTGCCAGCAGCGTAGCCTCGGACAAAAGGGTTGGGGAGCAGTACTTC	CASSVASDKRVGEQYF
TRBV18	NA	TRBJ1-3	NA	TGTGCCAGCTCACCGGGGGGCAGGGATCCCTCCTCTGGAAACACCATATATTTT	CASSPGGRDPSSGNTIYF
TRBV20-1	NA	TRBJ1-4	NA	TGCAGTGCTCCCGAGGCTGAAAAACTGTTTTTT	CSAPEAEKLFF
TRBV25-1	few	TRBJ2-3	NA	TGTGCCAGCAGTGAAGGGGGGCGTGTCACAGATACGCAGTATTTT	CASSEGGRVTDTQYF
TRBV6-5	NA	TRBJ2-1	TRBD2	TGTGCCAGCAGTTACGAGGGGACTAGAGGGGCCTACAATGAGCAGTTCTTC	CASSYEGTRGAYNEQFF
TRBV5-1	few	TRBJ2-5	TRBD2	TGCGCCAGCAGCCGAGGATCTTTAGCGGGAGGGCCGGGGAAAGAGACCCAGTACTTC	CASSRGSLAGGPGKETQYF
TRBV12-5	NA	TRBJ1-3	TRBD1	TGTGCTACGAAGAAATCGGGACAGGCTTCCTTCTCTTCTGGAAACACCATATATTTT	CATKKSGQASFSSGNTIYF
TRBV3-1	NA	TRBJ2-3	NA	TGTGCCAGCAGCCTACCCCGGGACTCTTACACAGATACGCAGTATTTT	CASSLPRDSYTDTQYF
TRBV6-6	few	TRBJ2-7	NA	TGTGCCAGCAGTTACCGCCTAGGAGGTTACGAGCAGTACTTC	CASSYRLGGYEQYF
TRBV20-1	few	TRBJ2-1	NA	TGCAGTGCCTTCCCTATCACCGGCTCCTACAATGAGCAGTTCTTC	CSAFPITGSYNEQFF
TRBV5-6	NA	TRBJ2-7	NA	TGTGCCAGCACCACGGTGGGCAGTTACTACTCCTACGAGCAGTACTTC	CASTTVGSYYSYEQYF
TRBV6-5	few	TRBJ2-5	NA	TGTGCCAGCAGTACCCAGGCTGAGCAAGAGACCCAGTACTTC	CASSTQAEQETQYF
TRBV12-3/TRBV12-4	NA	TRBJ1-6	NA	TGTGCCAGCAGTTTCGTCGTAACACCCCTCCACTTT	CASSFVVTPLHF
TRBV25-1	few	TRBJ2-3	TRBD1	TGTGCCAGCAGTGAGCAGGGGGTTGATACGCAGTATTTT	CASSEQGVDTQYF
TRBV12-3/TRBV12-4	few	TRBJ1-3	NA	TGTGCCAGCAGCCCAAGGTGGGGTCCCGGCTCAGGAAACACCATATATTTT	CASSPRWGPGSGNTIYF
TRBV3-1	NA	TRBJ2-1	TRBD1	TGTGCCAGCAGCCAAGGCACCGGGACAGACTACAATGAGCAGTTCTTC	CASSQGTGTDYNEQFF
TRBV29-1	NA	TRBJ1-5	NA	TGCAGCGTTGAAGATCGGGCAGGGTCAAGGAGCAATCAGCCCCAGCATTTT	CSVEDRAGSRSNQPQHF
TRBV7-9	few	TRBJ1-2	NA	TGTGCCAGCAAAGAAGAGGTCGGCGGCTACACCTTC	CASKEEVGGYTF
TRBV4-3	NA	TRBJ2-1	NA	TGCGCCAGCAGCCAAATGCGCAGTGAGCAGTTCTTC	CASSQMRSEQFF
TRBV5-1	NA	TRBJ2-5	NA	TGCGCCAGCAGCTTGTTGGGGGGCCAATCGATTCAAGAGACCCAGTACTTC	CASSLLGGQSIQETQYF
TRBV6-5	NA	TRBJ1-3	TRBD1	TGTGCCAGCAGTTACTCAGGGGACAGGGAAAGCTCCATATATTTT	CASSYSGDRESSIYF
TRBV24-1	NA	TRBJ2-7	NA	TGTGCCACCAGTGACTCCGGACCCGTCTACGAGCAGTACTTC	CATSDSGPVYEQYF
TRBV3-1	few	TRBJ1-2	NA	TGTGCCAGCAGCCAAGAGGAGGGAAGAGGCTACACCTTC	CASSQEEGRGYTF
TRBV10-3	NA	TRBJ2-3	NA	TGTGCCATCAGTGATGGGTTCACAGATACGCAGTATTTT	CAISDGFTDTQYF